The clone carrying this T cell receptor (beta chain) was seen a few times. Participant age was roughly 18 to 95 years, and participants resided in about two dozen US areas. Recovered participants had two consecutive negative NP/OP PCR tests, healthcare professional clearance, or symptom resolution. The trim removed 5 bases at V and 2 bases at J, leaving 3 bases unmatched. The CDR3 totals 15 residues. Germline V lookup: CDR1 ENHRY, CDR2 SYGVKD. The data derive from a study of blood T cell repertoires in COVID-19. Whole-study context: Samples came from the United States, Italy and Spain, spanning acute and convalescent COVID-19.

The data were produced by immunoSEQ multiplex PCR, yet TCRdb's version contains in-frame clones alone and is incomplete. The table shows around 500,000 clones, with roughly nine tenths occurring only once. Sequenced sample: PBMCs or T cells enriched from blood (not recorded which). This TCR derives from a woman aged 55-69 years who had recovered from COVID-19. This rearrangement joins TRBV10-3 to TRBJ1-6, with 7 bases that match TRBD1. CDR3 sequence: CAISRDSPYNSPLHF. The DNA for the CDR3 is TGTGCCATCAGTCGGGACAGCCCCTATAATTCACCCCTCCACTTT.